A selection of T cell receptor beta chains follows, all from one sample in a study of cytomegalovirus exposure and HLA in healthy donors. Sequenced by immunoSEQ multiplex PCR; TCRdb stores in-frame clones only, minus some. This table holds about 190,000 clones, roughly four fifths found once. Specimen: PBMCs. These TCRs come from a man between 40 and 49 years old in good health and CMV-seropositive. CDR3s include the opening cysteine and the closing phenylalanine or tryptophan. A D gene is named only where the DNA matches it firmly. Some rows have no size entry. The others give once, few or many, or a class for an expanded clone.

abundance: .
j_gene: TRBJ1-3
d_gene: TRBD1
v_gene: TRBV5-4
CDR3nt: TGTGCCAGCAGCCCGGGACAGTCCTTCCCCTCTGGAAACACCATATATTTT
CDR3aa: CASSPGQSFPSGNTIYF

abundance: .
j_gene: TRBJ1-6
d_gene: .
v_gene: TRBV5-6
CDR3nt: TGTGCCAGCAGCTTGGTTCAGGGGAGGGATTCACCCCTCCACTTT
CDR3aa: CASSLVQGRDSPLHF

abundance: .
j_gene: TRBJ2-5
d_gene: TRBD1
v_gene: TRBV9
CDR3nt: TGTGCCAGCAGCGCGGGGACAGGGGGCGGAAAAGAGACCCAGTACTTC
CDR3aa: CASSAGTGGGKETQYF

abundance: .
j_gene: TRBJ1-4
d_gene: .
v_gene: TRBV28
CDR3nt: TGTGCCACCCGGGACTGGGCTAATGAAAAACTGTTTTTT
CDR3aa: CATRDWANEKLFF

abundance: .
j_gene: TRBJ2-7
d_gene: .
v_gene: TRBV30
CDR3nt: TGTGCCTGGAGTGTGGGCATGGGGCATTTATACGAGCAGTACTTC
CDR3aa: CAWSVGMGHLYEQYF

abundance: .
j_gene: TRBJ2-3
d_gene: .
v_gene: TRBV9
CDR3nt: TGTGCCAGCAGTCTGCGGAGCACGATAAGCACAGATACGCAGTATTTT
CDR3aa: CASSLRSTISTDTQYF

abundance: .
j_gene: TRBJ2-1
d_gene: .
v_gene: TRBV2
CDR3nt: TGTGCCAGCAGACTAGCCCAACGGGAGTTCTTC
CDR3aa: CASRLAQREFF

abundance: few
j_gene: TRBJ2-5
d_gene: .
v_gene: TRBV6-1
CDR3nt: TGTGCCAGCAGTCGAGATGGGGGCGGAGAGACCCAGTACTTC
CDR3aa: CASSRDGGGETQYF

abundance: few
j_gene: TRBJ2-7
d_gene: TRBD2
v_gene: TRBV5-1
CDR3nt: TGCGCCAGCAGCTTGGCCTCGGGGGGGACTTCCTACGAGCAGTACTTC
CDR3aa: CASSLASGGTSYEQYF

abundance: .
j_gene: TRBJ1-2
d_gene: .
v_gene: TRBV7-2
CDR3nt: TGTGCCAGCAGCTTAGCTCGGGGTGACTATGGCTACACCTTC
CDR3aa: CASSLARGDYGYTF